This is a list of T cell receptor beta chains from one sample in a study of T-cell reconstitution after alpha-beta-depleted transplantation in children. MiXCR, applied by TCRdb to the PCR reads, yields one record per CDR3 protein. The sample has more than 100,000 distinct CDR3 sequences, under 25% seen once. The starting material was PBMCs, mostly from graft donor cells, obtained 180 days after TCRalphabeta/CD19-depleted stem cell transplant. The receptor source for this set is a male patient under 10 years old who had a stem cell transplant for chronic granulomatous disease, so the T cells may come from the graft donor. The CDR3 runs from the conserved cysteine through the conserved F or W. Fields, in order: clone size, V gene, J gene, CDR3 protein. Size values are once, few and many counts, or a class for expanded clones, and some rows have none.

size: .; V: TRBV5-1; J: TRBJ2-3; CDR3: CASSREQSADTQYF
size: .; V: TRBV7-9; J: TRBJ2-5; CDR3: CASSFIEETQYF
size: few; V: TRBV6-1; J: TRBJ2-1; CDR3: CASRTLRLAGDNEQFF
size: few; V: TRBV5-5; J: TRBJ2-4; CDR3: CASSLLGENIQYF
size: many; V: TRBV9; J: TRBJ1-2; CDR3: CASSVGRQPSNYGYTF
size: .; V: TRBV5-1; J: TRBJ2-7; CDR3: CASARGDYEQYF
size: .; V: TRBV7-2; J: TRBJ2-3; CDR3: CASSMVAGGPGDTQYF
size: many; V: TRBV29-1; J: TRBJ1-5; CDR3: CSAGARGQPQHF
size: .; V: TRBV4-2; J: TRBJ2-1; CDR3: CASSQVGGPVNEQFF
size: many; V: TRBV20-1; J: TRBJ2-5; CDR3: CSAPSGGREGTQYF
size: .; V: TRBV12-3/TRBV12-4; J: TRBJ2-5; CDR3: CASSFQATQYF
size: many; V: TRBV5-8; J: TRBJ1-6; CDR3: CASSLSRVDVRSPLHF
size: .; V: TRBV12-3/TRBV12-4; J: TRBJ1-6; CDR3: CASSPKRQGNGGPLHF
size: many; V: TRBV5-1; J: TRBJ2-6; CDR3: CASSVQGDGANVLTF
size: few; V: TRBV6-5; J: TRBJ1-1; CDR3: CASSSTGQHTEAFF
size: few; V: TRBV20-1; J: TRBJ2-5; CDR3: CSARNVLAGGETQYF
size: few; V: TRBV10-3; J: TRBJ2-3; CDR3: CAISESSGGQADTQYF
size: few; V: TRBV20-1; J: TRBJ2-7; CDR3: CSARTGSLVYEQYF
size: .; V: TRBV15; J: TRBJ2-5; CDR3: CATSRDRTGRETQYF
size: few; V: TRBV5-1; J: TRBJ2-1; CDR3: CASSSTSGRGLGPNEQFF
size: few; V: TRBV9; J: TRBJ2-3; CDR3: CASSVQGADTQYF
size: many; V: TRBV2; J: TRBJ2-7; CDR3: CASSDKDTTAISEEQYF
size: many; V: TRBV12-3/TRBV12-4; J: TRBJ1-1; CDR3: CASSVPGSPEAFF
size: few; V: TRBV5-1; J: TRBJ2-3; CDR3: CASSPRTSYTDTQYF
size: few; V: TRBV5-1; J: TRBJ2-3; CDR3: CASSPRQGSVLDTQYF
size: many; V: TRBV5-1; J: TRBJ2-3; CDR3: CASSFLPSGADTQYF
size: many; V: TRBV20-1; J: TRBJ2-1; CDR3: CSGSTGLANEQFF
size: many; V: TRBV28; J: TRBJ2-3; CDR3: CASSPIWTDTQYF
size: .; V: TRBV5-1; J: TRBJ2-3; CDR3: CASSLDTGGTQYF
size: few; V: TRBV5-1; J: TRBJ2-2; CDR3: CASSLHSPNTGELFF
size: .; V: TRBV7-8; J: TRBJ2-3; CDR3: CASSFLVLLQPTDTQYF
size: many; V: TRBV5-1; J: TRBJ2-2; CDR3: CASSSGANTGELFF
size: many; V: TRBV7-2; J: TRBJ2-3; CDR3: CAGSQRGGPDTQYF
size: few; V: TRBV20-1; J: TRBJ1-5; CDR3: CSARQGFGQPQHF
size: .; V: TRBV6-1; J: TRBJ2-5; CDR3: CASSNIQGVRYQETQYF
size: .; V: TRBV20-1; J: TRBJ2-5; CDR3: CSAPPSGVKETQYF
size: .; V: TRBV15; J: TRBJ2-5; CDR3: CATSRDLGGRETQYF
size: few; V: TRBV20-1; J: TRBJ2-3; CDR3: CSARVPGTDTQYF
size: many; V: TRBV29-1; J: TRBJ1-6; CDR3: CSVASAYNSPLHF
size: many; V: TRBV20-1; J: TRBJ1-5; CDR3: CSAREWQYNQPQHF
size: .; V: TRBV6-4; J: TRBJ2-6; CDR3: CASSPRGQLRSPGANVLTF
size: once; V: TRBV29-1; J: TRBJ1-1; CDR3: CSVEQGKKAEAFF
size: few; V: TRBV12-3/TRBV12-4; J: TRBJ1-4; CDR3: CASSPGPGYGEKLFF
size: many; V: TRBV15; J: TRBJ2-5; CDR3: CATSQGGLKETQYF
size: .; V: TRBV28; J: TRBJ2-3; CDR3: CASSLSGGPYTDTQYF
size: .; V: TRBV10-3; J: TRBJ2-5; CDR3: CAISEEGAAQETQYF
size: .; V: TRBV6-5; J: TRBJ1-2; CDR3: CASSYREGGDGYTF
size: once; V: TRBV5-3; J: TRBJ2-7; CDR3: CARSFGQGAEQYF
size: few; V: TRBV6-5; J: TRBJ2-7; CDR3: CASSYSKETYEQYF
size: .; V: TRBV20-1; J: TRBJ2-2; CDR3: CSARDSYSGALDTGELFF
size: once; V: TRBV7-6; J: TRBJ2-1; CDR3: CASSFFGTGTGDNEQFF
size: few; V: TRBV11-2; J: TRBJ2-1; CDR3: CASSLGPPGALYNEQFF
size: .; V: TRBV5-1; J: TRBJ2-7; CDR3: CASSYRGHHEQYF
size: few; V: TRBV7-2; J: TRBJ2-7; CDR3: CASSRGAGTGGYEQYF